This record concerns one T cell receptor beta chain sequence. The CDR3 totals 11 residues. Deletions cut 2 bases from V and 3 bases from J, with 2 bases between. Germline CDR1 SGHAT, CDR2 FQNNGV. The sample originates from a study of control samples from healthy donors and cancer patients. Clones were read by immunoSEQ multiplex PCR, and TCRdb kept only the in-frame ones, dropping some. The data hold 50,000 or so clones, with 90% to 96% observed a single time. The TCR originated in a woman under 30 in good health. Sequences were obtained from blood. This rearrangement joins TRBV11-2 to TRBJ2-7; D not resolved. CDR3 in DNA: TGTGCCAGCAGCTTACACTACGAGCAGTACTTC. Protein: CASSLHYEQYF.